Shown below are 32 T cell receptor beta chains from a single sample sequenced in a study of neoadjuvant anti-PD-1 for oral cavity cancer. The time point denotes: after neoadjuvant nivolumab, at surgical resection. Data came from immunoSEQ multiplex PCR; TCRdb stores just in-frame clones and leaves some out. The sample includes over 11,000 clones, approximately 70% of them seen just once. Sequencing was performed on PBMCs, taken after nivolumab (anti-PD-1) treatment. Receptors were obtained from a person between 40 and 80 years old with oral cavity squamous cell carcinoma.

The rearrangement joins TRBV5-6 to TRBJ2-7; TRBD2 aligns across 8 bases. The V and J ends lost 0 bases and 0 bases, in that order; junction bases with no gene match: 2. The CDR3 totals 15 residues. Germline CDR1 reads SGHDT; CDR2 reads YYEEEE. The CDR3 region has the DNA TGTGCCAGCAGCTTGGGGCTAGCGGGCTCCTACGAGCAGTACTTC. It encodes CASSLGLAGSYEQYF.

The chain combines TRBV5-5 with TRBJ2-7; tentative D call: TRBD2 (6 bases). The length of the CDR3 is 16 residues. V lost 0 bases and J lost 3, with 16 bases in between. CDR1 and CDR2 from the germline V gene are SGHKS and YYEKEE (reference sequence). The CDR3 loop reads CASSLEYAPGLYEQYF. The DNA of the CDR3 is TGTGCCAGCAGCTTGGAGTATGCACCGGGACTCTACGAGCAGTACTTC.

The V call is TRBV5-1, the J call TRBJ1-1; 9 positions agree with TRBD1. Germline assignment: CDR1 SGHRS and CDR2 YFSETQ. Trimming removed 4 bases from V and 4 bases from J; junction bases left unmatched: 8. The CDR3 length is 15 residues. The CDR3 loop is CASSDYRGQGTEAFF. In DNA form, the CDR3 reads TGCGCCAGCAGCGATTACAGGGGGCAAGGCACTGAAGCTTTCTTT.

The genes are TRBV7-3 and TRBJ2-5; the match to TRBD1 covers 8 bases. V lost 5 bases to trimming and J lost 4 bases; unmatched junction nucleotides: 6. CDR1 SGHTA and CDR2 FQGTGA come from the germline V gene. The CDR3 spans 14 residues. CDR3 DNA: TGTGCCAGCAGCACCCGGACAGGGTCAGAGACCCAGTACTTC. It specifies CASSTRTGSETQYF.

The chain couples TRBV6-1 to TRBJ1-4, with no clear D. Germline loops: CDR1 MNHNS, CDR2 SASEGT. The CDR3 has 15 residues. Trimming took 2 bases from V and 0 from J, leaving 7 bases between them. The CDR3 reads CASSEYATTNEKLFF. As DNA, the CDR3 is TGTGCCAGCAGTGAATACGCGACAACTAATGAAAAACTGTTTTTT.

A single count supports this clone. This chain connects TRBV6-5 to TRBJ2-5, with 8 nucleotides matching TRBD1. The CDR3 is made up of 15 amino acids. J gave up 1 base and V 2 bases, and 3 bases lay outside the gene matches. The germline V gene encodes CDR1 MNHEY and CDR2 SVGAGI. The CDR3 spells CASSYGTGPQETQYF. DNA of the CDR3: TGTGCCAGCAGTTACGGGACAGGCCCCCAAGAGACCCAGTACTTC.

The CDR3 DNA is TGCAGCGTGGGGGACAGCGTACAGCCCCAGCATTTT. Its translation is CSVGDSVQPQHF. V is TRBV29-1 and J is TRBJ1-5; TRBD1 aligns across 7 bases. Unmatched junction bases numbered 6, after V lost 6 bases and J lost 7 bases. The CDR3 runs to 12 residues. Looked up from germline, CDR1 is SQVTM and CDR2 is ANQGSEA. Full variable domain (missing parts from reference TRBV29-1 and TRBJ1-5): SAVISQKPSRDICQRGTSLTIQCQVDSQVTMMFWYRQQPGQSLTLIATANQGSEATYESGFVIDKFPISRPNLTFSTLTVSNMSPEDSSIYLCSVGDSVQPQHFGDGTRLSIL.

The chain has TRBV6-1 and TRBJ1-5; the D is unclear. This CDR3 is built from 14 residues. CDR1 is MNHNS, CDR2 SASEGT, per germline. V was cut by 7 bases and J by 0 bases, with 10 bases left in between. The CDR3 coding sequence is TGTGCCAGCACACTGCAGAATAGCAATCAGCCCCAGCATTTT. Translating it yields CASTLQNSNQPQHF.

V is TRBV27 and J is TRBJ2-7; D not resolved. Trimming left V 0 bases short and J 0 bases short, with 3 bases between. Germline V gene lookup returns CDR1 MNHEY and CDR2 SMNVEV (reference sequence). The CDR3 runs 13 residues. CDR3 region: CASSLSLSYEQYF. Here the CDR3 DNA reads TGTGCCAGCAGTTTATCCCTCTCCTACGAGCAGTACTTC.

The chain has TRBV5-8 and TRBJ1-1; D unresolved. Per germline, CDR1 SGHTS and CDR2 YDEGEE. The V end lost 3 bases, the J end lost 7 bases, and 7 bases lay between the germline ends. CDR3 length: 11 amino acids. CDR3 nucleotides: TGTGCCAGCAGCTCCCGTCGTGAAGCTTTCTTT. It codes for CASSSRREAFF.

The chain employs TRBV7-2 and TRBJ2-7, with 11 positions matching TRBD2. The CDR3 consists of 15 residues. CDR1 SGHTA and CDR2 FQGNSA come from the germline V gene. The J segment lost 5 bases and the V segment lost 5 bases, leaving 8 bases of the junction unmatched. The CDR3 here is CASSATSGSSHEQYF. CDR3 sequence (DNA): TGTGCCAGCAGCGCTACTAGCGGGAGTTCCCACGAGCAGTACTTC.

This clone was seen a single time. This chain links TRBV6-5 with TRBJ2-2; unclear D gene. CDR3 length: 13 amino acids. Between the trimmed V and J ends, which lost 6 bases and 2 bases, there was a span of 7 bases. CDR1 is MNHEY, CDR2 SVGAGI, per germline. The CDR3 DNA is TGTGCCAGCAGGTACACAAACACCGGGGAGCTGTTTTTT. Protein: CASRYTNTGELFF.

The J gene is TRBJ2-1, the V gene TRBV7-6; D may correspond to TRBD1 or TRBD2 (5 bases each). CDR1 is SGHVS, CDR2 FNYEAQ, per germline. CDR3 size: 16 residues. Trimming left V 2 bases short and J 6 bases short, with 17 bases between. This CDR3 is CASSLSGAVAGNEQFF. For the CDR3, the DNA is TGTGCCAGCAGCTTAAGTGGGGCTGTTGCGGGCAATGAGCAGTTCTTC.

The chain couples TRBV7-2 to TRBJ2-7; D unclear. Trimming cost V 5 bases and J 3 bases, with 5 bases left between them. The CDR3 is made up of 11 amino acids. Germline lookup yields CDR1 SGHTA and CDR2 FQGNSA. The CDR3 sequence: CASSPHYEQYF. DNA for the CDR3: TGTGCCAGCAGCCCACACTACGAGCAGTACTTC. The full variable domain, with the rest looked up from reference TRBV7-2 and TRBJ2-7, is GAGVSQSPSNKVTEKGKDVELRCDPISGHTALYWYRQSLGQGLEFLIYFQGNSAPDKSGLPSDRFSAERTGGSVSTLTIQRTQQEDSAVYLCASSPHYEQYFGPGTRLTVT.

The V gene is TRBV6-1, the J gene TRBJ1-1; D possibly corresponds to TRBD1 (5 bases). This CDR3 is built from 14 residues. CDR1 MNHNS and CDR2 SASEGT come from the germline V gene. The ends were cut back, 5 bases at V and 1 base at J, with 11 bases in the middle. The chain's CDR3 is CASSIQGENTEAFF. The CDR3 DNA reads as TGTGCCAGCAGTATACAAGGGGAGAACACTGAAGCTTTCTTT.

This chain joins TRBV6-6 and TRBJ2-7; 10 bases line up with TRBD2. The CDR3 extends over 14 amino acids. Germline-derived CDR1 and CDR2 are MNHNY and SVGAGI (reference sequence). V trimming: 5 bases; J trimming: 3 bases; junction bases outside the gene matches: 4. DNA for the CDR3: TGTGCCAGCAGTGAGCGGGAGGGCCGCTACGAGCAGTACTTC. The encoded protein is CASSEREGRYEQYF.

The gene calls are TRBV7-3 and TRBJ2-1, with TRBD2 matching over 7 bases. Unmatched junction bases numbered 4, after V lost 2 bases and J lost 6 bases. The CDR3 covers 14 residues. Germline values: CDR1 SGHTA, CDR2 FQGTGA. CDR3 DNA sequence: TGTGCCAGCAGCTTAGGGTCGGGGGGCAATGAGCAGTTCTTC. Translating gives CASSLGSGGNEQFF.

The V gene is TRBV30, the J gene TRBJ2-2; D is uncertain. The V end lost 0 bases, the J end lost 0 bases, and 8 bases lay between the germline ends. CDR3 length: 15 residues. Germline CDR1 and CDR2: GTSNPN and SVGIG (reference sequence). The CDR3 DNA reads TGTGCCTGGAGTGTCGCGAGTCCGAACACCGGGGAGCTGTTTTTT. Its translation: CAWSVASPNTGELFF.

This rearrangement joins TRBV10-3 to TRBJ2-3; a possible D gene is TRBD2 (5 bases). Per the germline V gene, CDR1 is ENHRY and CDR2 is SYGVKD. The CDR3 is 14 amino acids. V lost 9 bases and J 0 bases, leaving 13 bases between the germline ends. The CDR3 reads CAITGSTSTDTQYF. DNA for the CDR3: TGTGCCATAACGGGATCTACTAGCACAGATACGCAGTATTTT.

The V and J genes are TRBV6-1 and TRBJ2-1; D may match TRBD1 or TRBD2 (5 bases each). V was trimmed by 5 bases and J by 8 bases, leaving 16 bases between them. The CDR3 extends over 14 amino acids. Germline CDR1 and CDR2: MNHNS and SASEGT. CDR3 coding DNA: TGTGCCAGCAGTACGGGGCCGGGTAGCCATGAGCAGTTCTTC. This encodes CASSTGPGSHEQFF.

The chain recombines TRBV6-1 with TRBJ2-1; D not resolved. From germline, CDR1 is MNHNS and CDR2 SASEGT. Trimming shortened V by 6 bases and J by 3 bases, and 9 bases separated the two germline ends. This CDR3 has 13 amino acids. CDR3 region: CASRTELYNEQFF. The CDR3 DNA reads as TGTGCCAGCAGGACGGAACTCTACAATGAGCAGTTCTTC.

This clone was seen only a few times. The J gene is TRBJ2-2, the V gene TRBV5-6; weak D call: TRBD2 (6 bases). Deletions cut 6 bases from V and 6 bases from J, with 9 bases between. The CDR3 has 12 amino acids. CDR1 is SGHDT, CDR2 YYEEEE, per germline. CDR3 nucleotides: TGTGCCAGCAAGCGGGCTCCCGGGGAGCTGTTTTTT. Encoded protein: CASKRAPGELFF.

The chain employs TRBV5-6 and TRBJ2-3, with D maybe TRBD2 (6 bases). The CDR3 covers 16 residues. The germline V gene has CDR1 SGHDT and CDR2 YYEEEE. Trimming took off 1 base at V and 3 bases at J, with 15 bases between the two ends. CDR3 bases: TGTGCCAGCAGCTTGTTTAGCGGAGGGCGAACAGATACGCAGTATTTT. Protein: CASSLFSGGRTDTQYF.

The chain uses TRBV19 and TRBJ1-5; D remains unclear. The CDR3 length is 14 residues. Deletions cut 4 bases from V and 2 bases from J, with 9 bases between. CDR1 and CDR2 from the germline V gene are LNHDA and SQIVND (reference sequence). The CDR3 loop is CASSSFGGNQPQHF. CDR3 bases: TGTGCCAGTAGTAGCTTCGGGGGCAATCAGCCCCAGCATTTT.

V usage is TRBV6-1 and J usage is TRBJ2-5, with TRBD2 matching over 11 bases. V dropped 6 bases and J dropped 8; count of bases not matched to a gene: 2. Germline CDR1 MNHNS, CDR2 SASEGT. CDR3 length equals 12 residues. The CDR3 sequence: CASRTSGVTQYF. For the CDR3, the DNA is TGTGCCAGCAGGACTAGCGGGGTCACCCAGTACTTC.

The J gene is TRBJ2-5, the V gene TRBV19; the D gene is possibly TRBD1 (6 bases). Germline V gives CDR1 LNHDA, CDR2 SQIVND (reference sequence). The ends were cut back, 5 bases at V and 1 base at J, with 14 bases in the middle. The CDR3 covers 15 residues. CDR3 DNA: TGTGCCAGTAGTTTACGACAGGCCCGCCAAGAGACCCAGTACTTC. Translating it yields CASSLRQARQETQYF.

This clone was seen only a few times. V is TRBV30 and J is TRBJ1-5; TRBD1 matches at 9 bases. With 5 bases clipped from V and 0 bases from J, the junction kept 8 bases outside the gene matches. CDR1 and CDR2 from the germline V gene are GTSNPN and SVGIG (reference sequence). CDR3 length: 16 amino acids. The CDR3: CAWQRDRASSNQPQHF. CDR3 in DNA: TGTGCCTGGCAAAGGGACAGGGCTTCTAGCAATCAGCCCCAGCATTTT.

The chain couples TRBV4-1 to TRBJ1-2; TRBD1 matches at 9 bases. The V and J ends lost 2 bases and 4 bases, in that order; junction bases with no gene match: 14. This CDR3 is 18 amino acids long. From germline, CDR1 is MGHRA and CDR2 YSYEKL. Here the CDR3 reads CASSQNLGTGKVSYGYTF. The CDR3 DNA follows: TGCGCCAGCAGCCAAAACCTCGGGACAGGGAAAGTCAGCTATGGCTACACCTTC.

The J gene is TRBJ1-5, the V gene TRBV9, with 12 bases lining up with TRBD1. Unmatched junction bases numbered 5, after V lost 3 bases and J lost 7 bases. The CDR3 runs to 15 residues. CDR1 is SGDLS and CDR2 is YYNGEE in the germline V gene. CDR3 region: CASSASGTGGQPQHF. DNA of the CDR3: TGTGCCAGCAGCGCATCCGGGACAGGGGGCCAGCCCCAGCATTTT.

This clone has a single count. The chain recombines TRBV11-2 with TRBJ1-1, with 8 bases identical to TRBD1. The CDR3 extends over 14 amino acids. The germline V gene has CDR1 SGHAT and CDR2 FQNNGV. Trimming removed 4 bases from V and 1 base from J; junction bases left unmatched: 2. The CDR3 region has the DNA TGTGCCAGCAGCTCACAGGGGGGGAACACTGAAGCTTTCTTT. Translated: CASSSQGGNTEAFF.

This chain links TRBV6-5 with TRBJ1-1; the match to TRBD1 covers 8 bases. Trimming at V came to 5 bases and at J to 1 base, leaving 3 bases not matched to a gene. Germline CDR1 and CDR2: MNHEY and SVGAGI. The CDR3 has 14 residues. This chain's CDR3 is CASSKDRGNTEAFF. CDR3 DNA: TGTGCCAGCAGTAAAGACAGGGGGAACACTGAAGCTTTCTTT.

The V call is TRBV11-2, the J call TRBJ2-1, with 7 nucleotides matching TRBD2. From germline, CDR1 is SGHAT and CDR2 FQNNGV. V was clipped by 5 bases and J by 6 bases; unmatched bases: 10. This CDR3 has 15 amino acids. The CDR3 loop reads CASSLQQWGGNEQFF. CDR3 DNA: TGTGCCAGCAGCCTACAACAGTGGGGGGGCAATGAGCAGTTCTTC.